The 25 T cell receptor beta chains reported below all come from one sample, sequenced in a study of cytomegalovirus exposure and HLA in healthy donors. 60 Vbeta and 13 Jbeta primers were used in PCR. The table came from immunoSEQ multiplex PCR; TCRdb's copy has only in-frame clones and leaves some out. Here the sample spans roughly 120,000 clones, 55% to 75% being singletons. The sequencing input was PBMCs. These TCRs come from a woman between 70 and 85 years old in good health and CMV-seropositive.

The chain has TRBV6-6 and TRBJ1-2, with a possible D match to TRBD1 (5 bases). The V gene's germline CDR1 is MNHNY and CDR2 SVGAGI (reference sequence). The CDR3 extends over 10 amino acids. Between the trimmed V and J ends, which lost 8 bases and 6 bases, there was a span of 7 bases. As DNA, the CDR3 is TGTGCCAGCGGGGGGGATGGCTACACCTTC. Amino acids: CASGGDGYTF.

V is TRBV6-5 and J is TRBJ2-5; TRBD2 agrees at 8 bases. In germline, CDR1 is MNHEY, CDR2 SVGAGI. The V segment lost 9 bases and the J segment 2 bases; nucleotides outside the gene matches: 8. CDR3 length equals 14 residues. The CDR3 loop reads CASQRGGTQETQYF. CDR3 nucleotides: TGTGCCAGTCAACGGGGGGGAACTCAAGAGACCCAGTACTTC.

The V and J genes are TRBV6-5 and TRBJ1-3; D remains unclear. V dropped 3 bases and J dropped 0 bases, with 12 bases sitting between them. Germline V lookup: CDR1 MNHEY, CDR2 SVGAGI. This CDR3 is 16 amino acids long. The CDR3 region is CASSYISGFSGNTIYF. In DNA, the CDR3 is TGTGCCAGCAGTTATATCTCGGGATTCTCTGGAAACACCATATATTTT.

V gene TRBV14 combines with J gene TRBJ2-1; D is ambiguous. The CDR3 totals 12 residues. The V end lost 3 bases, the J end lost 4 bases, and 4 bases lay between the germline ends. Germline values: CDR1 SGHDN, CDR2 FVKESK. The CDR3 coding sequence is TGTGCCAGCAGCCAGTCGTACAATGAGCAGTTCTTC. This codes for CASSQSYNEQFF. The full variable domain, in which reference TRBV14 and TRBJ2-1 provide the parts outside the CDR3, is EAGVTQFPSHSVIEKGQTVTLRCDPISGHDNLYWYRRVMGKEIKFLLHFVKESKQDESGMPNNRFLAERTGGTYSTLKVQPAELEDSGVYFCASSQSYNEQFFGPGTRLTVL.

This clone was observed once. The rearrangement links TRBV7-9 to TRBJ1-5; TRBD1 matches at 9 bases. The CDR3 runs to 15 residues. V gave up 5 bases and J gave up 3 bases; unmatched junction bases: 5. Germline lookup yields CDR1 SEHNR and CDR2 FQNEAQ (reference sequence). In DNA, the CDR3 is TGTGCCAGCAGCGCACAGGGGGCCCCCAATCAGCCCCAGCATTTT. It codes for CASSAQGAPNQPQHF.

This clone was observed a few times. The J gene is TRBJ1-2, the V gene TRBV10-3, with 7 bases matching TRBD1. Germline CDR1 reads ENHRY; CDR2 reads SYGVKD. The ends lost 2 bases at V and 5 bases at J; junction bases unmatched: 11. This CDR3 is built from 16 residues. As DNA, the CDR3 is TGTGCCATCAGTGAGCCGACAGGGTATGGGGAGTATGGCTACACCTTC. Translated: CAISEPTGYGEYGYTF.

This clone was detected only once. The chain is built from TRBV19 and TRBJ2-7; perhaps TRBD2 as D (6 bases). The germline CDR1 and CDR2 sequences are LNHDA and SQIVND (reference sequence). The CDR3 consists of 13 residues. Trimming shortened V by 3 bases and J by 4 bases, and 10 bases separated the two germline ends. CDR3 sequence: CASSIGLAYEQYF. CDR3 in DNA: TGTGCCAGTAGTATTGGTCTAGCGTACGAGCAGTACTTC.

The CDR3 nucleotides are TGCGCCAGCAGTAAGACAGGGGGCGAAACAGATACGCAGTATTTT. It specifies CASSKTGGETDTQYF. This chain connects TRBV10-1 to TRBJ2-3; 10 bases map to TRBD1. The V gene end was trimmed by 5 bases and the J gene end by 3 bases; junction bases not matched to a gene: 5. Germline loops: CDR1 WNHNN, CDR2 SYGVQD (reference sequence). This CDR3 contains 15 residues.

The V gene is TRBV6-4, the J gene TRBJ2-3; D gene unclear. The CDR3 extends over 13 amino acids. The V and J ends lost 3 bases and 4 bases respectively, with 8 bases between them. Germline CDR1 and CDR2: MRHNA and SNTAGT. The DNA of the CDR3 is TGTGCCAGCAGTGAGAGGCCGTCAGATACGCAGTATTTT. Residues: CASSERPSDTQYF.

This clone has a single count. The V and J genes are TRBV19 and TRBJ2-5; a weak D match, TRBD2 (6 bases). V was shortened by 3 bases and J by 5 bases, with 19 bases between the two germline ends. The CDR3 covers 16 residues. Germline V gives CDR1 LNHDA, CDR2 SQIVND (reference sequence). CDR3 coding DNA: TGTGCCAGTAGTATCGGGCGGGGTTCCCCTGCCGAGACCCAGTACTTC. Translated: CASSIGRGSPAETQYF. The variable domain in full, with the rest retrieved from reference TRBV19 and TRBJ2-5, is DGGITQSPKYLFRKEGQNVTLSCEQNLNHDAMYWYRQDPGQGLRLIYYSQIVNDFQKGDIAEGYSVSREKKESFPLTVTSAQKNPTAFYLCASSIGRGSPAETQYFGPGTRLLVL.

The CDR3 protein is CASSPRAGPQETQYF. The DNA of the CDR3 is TGTGCCAGCTCACCACGGGCAGGCCCCCAAGAGACCCAGTACTTC. This sequence joins TRBV18 and TRBJ2-5; D is unclear. The CDR3 contains 15 residues. V was trimmed by 1 base and J by 1 base, leaving 10 bases between them. Germline CDR1 and CDR2: KGHSH and LQKENI. Complete variable domain (other parts from reference TRBV18 and TRBJ2-5): NAGVMQNPRHLVRRRGQEARLRCSPMKGHSHVYWYRQLPEEGLKFMVYLQKENIIDESGMPKERFSAEFPKEGPSILRIQQVVRGDSAAYFCASSPRAGPQETQYFGPGTRLLVL.

The rearrangement uses TRBV19 and TRBJ2-3; no clear D gene. V lost 4 bases and J lost 5, with 7 bases in between. CDR3 length equals 12 residues. Per the germline V gene, CDR1 is LNHDA and CDR2 is SQIVND (reference sequence). CDR3 nucleotides: TGTGCCAGTAGTACCCCCGGAGATACGCAGTATTTT. The encoded protein is CASSTPGDTQYF.

This sequence joins TRBV6-5 and TRBJ1-1; TRBD1 matches at 10 bases. J was trimmed by 5 bases and V by 5 bases; bases with no gene match: 8. The V gene's germline CDR1 is MNHEY and CDR2 SVGAGI. The CDR3 has 15 amino acids. In DNA form, the CDR3 reads TGTGCCAGCAGTCGCAAGACAGGGGGCAGGACTGAAGCTTTCTTT. This codes for CASSRKTGGRTEAFF.

The CDR3 spells CASSETGRGATNEKLFF. CDR3 sequence (DNA): TGTGCCAGCAGTGAAACGGGTCGAGGTGCAACTAATGAAAAACTGTTTTTT. The chain is built from TRBV6-1 and TRBJ1-4; D remains ambiguous. The CDR3 loop spans 17 amino acids. Germline CDR1 is MNHNS and CDR2 is SASEGT. Between the trimmed V and J ends, which lost 2 bases and 0 bases, there was a span of 13 bases.

The chain carries TRBV19 and TRBJ2-3, with 9 bases aligning to TRBD1. The J segment lost 2 bases and the V segment lost 6 bases, leaving 6 bases of the junction unmatched. CDR3 length: 15 residues. Germline CDR1 is LNHDA and CDR2 is SQIVND (reference sequence). CDR3 coding DNA: TGTGCCAGTAGATCGACAGGGGGGTCCACAGATACGCAGTATTTT. Translation: CASRSTGGSTDTQYF.

The chain is built from TRBV2 and TRBJ1-1; possibly TRBD1 for D (5 bases). The V and J ends lost 7 bases and 1 base respectively, with 13 bases between them. Germline V gene lookup returns CDR1 SNHLY and CDR2 FYNNEI. There are 14 residues in the CDR3. CDR3 in amino acids: CASIRSGGNTEAFF. CDR3 DNA sequence: TGTGCCAGCATCAGGTCGGGGGGGAACACTGAAGCTTTCTTT.

The chain carries TRBV10-3 and TRBJ1-1; 7 nucleotides line up with TRBD1. The CDR3 loop spans 13 amino acids. Germline lookup yields CDR1 ENHRY and CDR2 SYGVKD. V lost 6 bases to trimming and J lost 1 base; unmatched junction nucleotides: 2. The DNA of the CDR3 is TGTGCCATCAGACGACAGGGGAACACTGAAGCTTTCTTT. Its protein product is CAIRRQGNTEAFF.

Worth noting for this clone: The junction and the germline gene differ at one end; a read error may be behind it. V usage is TRBV6-1 and J usage is TRBJ2-7; 9 nucleotides line up with TRBD1. The CDR3 loop spans 13 amino acids. CDR1 and CDR2 from the germline V gene are MNHNS and SASEGT. The CDR3 DNA sequence: TGTGCCAGCAGTAGGGTCGGACAGGGGTTGGGGGGCTTC. Protein sequence: CASSRVGQGLGGF.

The sample holds a few counts of this clone. This chain uses TRBV7-2 with TRBJ2-5; D ambiguous. CDR1 is SGHTA and CDR2 is FQGNSA in the germline V gene. Trimming took off 3 bases at V and 5 bases at J, with 4 bases between the two ends. CDR3 length equals 11 residues. In nucleotides, the CDR3 is TGTGCCAGCAGCTTCCAGGAGACCCAGTACTTC. This codes for CASSFQETQYF. Full variable domain (outside the CDR3, taken from reference TRBV7-2 and TRBJ2-5): GAGVSQSPSNKVTEKGKDVELRCDPISGHTALYWYRQSLGQGLEFLIYFQGNSAPDKSGLPSDRFSAERTGGSVSTLTIQRTQQEDSAVYLCASSFQETQYFGPGTRLLVL.

CDR3 protein: CASSLALGSGSYEQYF. Here the CDR3 DNA reads TGTGCCAGCAGCTTAGCGCTGGGTTCGGGCTCCTACGAGCAGTACTTC. This rearrangement joins TRBV7-2 to TRBJ2-7; D call uncertain. The germline V and J ends were trimmed by 0 bases and 0 bases, with 12 bases remaining between them. In germline, CDR1 is SGHTA, CDR2 FQGNSA. CDR3 length equals 16 residues.

The chain couples TRBV10-3 to TRBJ1-5; perhaps TRBD1 as D (5 bases). Trimming stripped 4 bases from V and 6 bases from J, with 13 bases between. Germline CDR1 is ENHRY and CDR2 is SYGVKD. The CDR3 totals 14 residues. This CDR3 reads CAISAGTTGQPQHF. DNA of the CDR3: TGTGCCATCAGTGCCGGGACTACGGGTCAGCCCCAGCATTTT.

This chain connects TRBV5-4 to TRBJ2-5; TRBD1 is a possible D gene (5 bases). V was shortened by 4 bases and J by 1 base, with 8 bases between the two germline ends. The length of the CDR3 is 13 residues. The germline CDR1 and CDR2 sequences are SGHNT and YYREEE (reference sequence). The CDR3 region is CASSAGAQETQYF. CDR3 bases: TGTGCCAGCAGCGCTGGGGCCCAAGAGACCCAGTACTTC.

The chain links TRBV5-1 to TRBJ1-1; perhaps TRBD1 as D (5 bases). This CDR3 has 13 amino acids. Germline V CDR1 and CDR2: SGHRS, YFSETQ. The V end was cut by 1 base, the J end by 5 bases, with 9 bases between. The CDR3 region is CASSLMGGTEAFF. The CDR3 DNA follows: TGCGCCAGCAGCTTGATGGGGGGGACTGAAGCTTTCTTT. The entire variable domain, with the rest obtained from reference TRBV5-1 and TRBJ1-1, is as follows: KAGVTQTPRYLIKTRGQQVTLSCSPISGHRSVSWYQQTPGQGLQFLFEYFSETQRNKGNFPGRFSGRQFSNSRSEMNVSTLELGDSALYLCASSLMGGTEAFFGQGTRLTVV.

The chain has TRBV19 and TRBJ2-5; 7 bases match TRBD2. Germline V gene lookup returns CDR1 LNHDA and CDR2 SQIVND (reference sequence). V gave up 6 bases and J gave up 2 bases; unmatched junction bases: 3. The CDR3 has 13 amino acids. The CDR3: CASRPAGQETQYF. The CDR3 nucleotides read TGTGCCAGTAGACCAGCGGGGCAAGAGACCCAGTACTTC.

This chain links TRBV6-5 with TRBJ1-1, with TRBD1 matching 9 bases. Germline V lookup: CDR1 MNHEY, CDR2 SVGAGI. The V segment lost 6 bases and the J segment 4 bases; nucleotides outside the gene matches: 3. The CDR3 is 13 amino acids. CDR3 in amino acids: CASRRQGGTEAFF. The DNA for the CDR3 is TGTGCCAGCAGACGACAGGGGGGCACTGAAGCTTTCTTT.